This T cell receptor (beta chain) was retrieved from a study of T-cell reconstitution after alpha-beta-depleted transplantation in children. Study findings and constraints: There were reportedly several hundred expanded graft clones from which alpha-beta T cells came about two months after transplant.

This clonotype was seen at least ten times. Antigen: not known. Unique molecular identifiers were used in preparing the TCRbeta library. TCRdb used MiXCR to reprocess the PCR reads, holding one entry per CDR3 protein. The top ten clones hold roughly 30% of a sample with roughly 200,000 distinct CDR3 sequences, approximately 11% of them seen once. The receptor was isolated from a child younger than two with acute myeloid leukemia, due to receive a stem cell transplant. This sample comprised PBMCs, obtained before TCRalphabeta/CD19-depleted stem cell transplant.

The CDR3 sequence is CASSSPLAADTQYF. In nucleotides, the CDR3 is TGTGCCAGCAGCTCCCCACTAGCTGCAGATACGCAGTATTTT. The V and J genes are TRBV13 and TRBJ2-3; possibly TRBD2 for D (6 bases). Germline CDR1 reads PRHDT; CDR2 reads FYEKMQ (reference sequence). The CDR3 is 14 amino acids. V was shortened by 4 bases and J by 4 bases, with 12 bases between the two germline ends.